The clone carrying this T cell receptor beta chain showed up just a few times. CFSE-labeled responder cells (approximately 200,000) were plated with approximately 200,000 irradiated, violet-dye-labeled stimulator cells. The record originates from a study of graft-versus-host responses after intestinal transplantation. V was cut by 5 bases and J by 4 bases, with 14 bases left in between. Germline V lookup: CDR1 MNHEY, CDR2 SVGAGI. This CDR3 region has 14 residues. Assay: immunoSEQ multiplex PCR; the TCRdb copy retains only in-frame clones and omits some. The sample has approximately 15,000 clones, 38% seen once; the top ten hold around 3.5%.

V gene TRBV6-5 combines with J gene TRBJ1-1; maybe TRBD1 (6 bases). This TCR was recovered from a human patient who received an intestinal transplant. The sample here was alloreactive CD8+ T cells from a mixed lymphocyte reaction culture, taken before intestinal transplant. The subset is: CFSE-low proliferating T cells sorted from approximately 6-day pre-transplant mixed lymphocyte reaction (GvH or HvG direction). CDR3 residues: CASSGSPGATEAFF. The CDR3 nucleotides are TGTGCCAGCAGTGGTTCCCCGGGGGCCACTGAAGCTTTCTTT.